A single sample gave rise to the 21 T cell receptor beta chains below, sequenced in a study of T cells in Graves' hyperthyroidism and ophthalmopathy. TCR beta CDR3 region amplification was performed from RNA transcripts. Initially, a first-round RT-PCR of the TCR CDR3 employed the HTBI primer set. TCRdb ran MiXCR on the multiplex PCR reads and lists one entry per CDR3 protein. The table shows approximately 740,000 distinct CDR3 sequences, with 14% occurring only once. The sequencing sample was made of blood. The receptors shown here come from a woman younger than 35 with Graves' hyperthyroidism.

This clonotype was picked up a small number of times. This chain uses TRBV28 with TRBJ2-2; 9 nucleotides match TRBD2. Unmatched junction bases numbered 8, after V lost 7 bases and J lost 5 bases. The CDR3 extends over 15 amino acids. Germline V gives CDR1 MDHEN, CDR2 SYDVKM. The CDR3 DNA is TGTGCCAGCACTTGGGCTAGCGGGATTACCGGGGAGCTGTTTTTT. The encoded protein is CASTWASGITGELFF.

This clonotype was counted once. This rearrangement joins TRBV11-1 to TRBJ2-1; 8 nucleotides align to TRBD1. This CDR3 is 16 amino acids long. Germline CDR1 SGHAT, CDR2 FQDESV (reference sequence). The ends lost 3 bases at V and 2 bases at J; junction bases unmatched: 6. The CDR3 region has the DNA TGTGCCAGCAGCTTCCCGGACAGGGCCCCCTACAATGAGCAGTTCTTC. Protein product: CASSFPDRAPYNEQFF.

This clonotype was seen more than once but under ten times. This chain connects TRBV30 to TRBJ2-1, with D uncertain. Germline assignment: CDR1 GTSNPN and CDR2 SVGIG (reference sequence). The V gene lost 2 bases and the J gene lost 7 bases, with 6 bases spanning the gap. CDR3 length equals 11 residues. The CDR3 loop reads CAWSSVNEQFF. CDR3 bases: TGTGCCTGGAGTTCGGTGAATGAGCAGTTCTTC.

This clonotype showed up many times. The chain has TRBV11-2 and TRBJ1-5; D remains unclear. Germline V gene sequence: CDR1 SGHAT, CDR2 FQNNGV. CDR3 length equals 13 residues. Trimming left V 3 bases short and J 1 base short, with 4 bases between. The CDR3 here is CASSFKSNQPQHF. The CDR3 DNA reads TGTGCCAGCAGCTTCAAAAGCAATCAGCCCCAGCATTTT.

This clonotype showed up many times. The CDR3 bases are TGTGCCAGCAGCTTAGACCGGACAAATGAGCAGTTCTTC. It yields the protein CASSLDRTNEQFF. The rearrangement joins TRBV11-2 to TRBJ2-1, with D maybe TRBD1 (5 bases). The CDR3 loop spans 13 amino acids. V gave up 0 bases and J gave up 7 bases, with 7 bases separating them. Germline V CDR1 and CDR2: SGHAT, FQNNGV.

In this sample, this clonotype turned up many times. The chain joins TRBV28 to TRBJ1-2; no firm D call. The CDR3 is 12 amino acids. Per germline, CDR1 MDHEN and CDR2 SYDVKM. V lost 6 bases and J 8 bases, leaving 13 bases between the germline ends. The CDR3 loop reads CASRLRSWGYTF. In nucleotides, the CDR3 is TGTGCCAGCAGGCTTCGGTCTTGGGGCTACACCTTC.

The table lists this clonotype with a few counts. J is TRBJ2-3 and V is TRBV7-3; D is perhaps TRBD2 (6 bases). The CDR3 consists of 16 residues. With 5 bases removed from V and 0 bases from J, the gap between germline ends came to 15 bases. Germline V CDR1 and CDR2: SGHTA, FQGTGA. The CDR3 protein is CASSGRDGRSTDTQYF. The CDR3 DNA sequence: TGTGCCAGCAGCGGGAGAGATGGGAGGAGCACAGATACGCAGTATTTT.

The gene calls are TRBV7-9 and TRBJ2-5; D may be TRBD1 (6 bases). The CDR3 runs to 13 residues. Germline CDR1 is SEHNR and CDR2 is FQNEAQ (reference sequence). V lost 4 bases and J lost 5, with 11 bases in between. The CDR3 DNA follows: TGTGCCAGCAGCTCCACAGGGTGGGAGACCCAGTACTTC. This gives the protein CASSSTGWETQYF.

This clonotype has more than one count but fewer than ten. The rearrangement joins TRBV24-1 to TRBJ2-5, with D possibly TRBD1 on 6 matching bases. Per the germline V gene, CDR1 is KGHDR and CDR2 is SFDVKD. V was cut by 4 bases and J by 5 bases, with 16 bases left in between. This CDR3 contains 15 residues. CDR3 bases: TGTGCCACCAGTGACCCCAGAAGGGGGTTGGAGACCCAGTACTTC. This encodes CATSDPRRGLETQYF.

V and J are TRBV7-9 and TRBJ1-6; 8 positions match TRBD1. J lost 7 bases, V lost 3 bases, and 5 bases had no gene match. CDR3 length equals 15 residues. The V gene's germline CDR1 is SEHNR and CDR2 FQNEAQ (reference sequence). For the CDR3, the DNA is TGTGCCAGCAGCTTGGCCCAGGGGGCGAATTCACCCCTCCACTTT. Translated, it gives CASSLAQGANSPLHF.

Concerning this clonotype itself: No DNA is shown, since the ends of the CDR3 on it are uncertain; the CDR3 is the one TCRdb lists. This chain joins TRBV25-1 and TRBJ2-5. Per germline, CDR1 MGHDK and CDR2 SYGVNS. The length of the CDR3 is 12 amino acids, counting both ends. CDR3 protein: CAYKGLYPCPYF.

This clonotype was seen a handful of times. One end of the junction does not line up with germline, which may come from a read error. The gene calls are TRBV7-3 and TRBJ2-7; 8 bases are shared with TRBD2. Germline CDR1 reads SGHTA; CDR2 reads FQGTGA. CDR3 size: 15 residues. The CDR3 is CASSVTGGRAYGQYF. In DNA, the CDR3 is TGTGCCAGCAGCGTTACGGGAGGGAGGGCCTACGGGCAGTACTTC. Together with reference TRBV7-3 and TRBJ2-7, the CDR3 gives the full variable domain: GAGVSQTPSNKVTEKGKYVELRCDPISGHTALYWYRQSLGQGPEFLIYFQGTGAADDSGLPNDRFFAVRPEGSVSTLKIQRTERGDSAVYLCASSVTGGRAYGQYFGPGTRLTVT.

This clonotype appeared many times. The chain carries TRBV20-1 and TRBJ2-1; 8 bases agree with TRBD2. The CDR3 covers 16 residues. Germline values: CDR1 DFQATT, CDR2 SNEGSKA (reference sequence). The V segment lost 0 bases and the J segment 4 bases; nucleotides outside the gene matches: 8. Here the CDR3 reads CSARDETSANYNEQFF. The CDR3 region has the DNA TGCAGTGCTAGAGACGAGACTAGCGCGAATTACAATGAGCAGTTCTTC.

In this sample, this clonotype turned up many times. V usage is TRBV6-2 or TRBV6-3 and J usage is TRBJ2-1; 9 bases match TRBD2. The CDR3 totals 15 residues. Trimming removed 3 bases from V and 7 bases from J; junction bases left unmatched: 7. The germline gives CDR1 MNHEY, CDR2 SVGEGT. CDR3 DNA: TGTGCCAGCAGTTATTCCAGCGGGAGGCTTAATGAGCAGTTCTTC. Translating it yields CASSYSSGRLNEQFF.

The rearrangement joins TRBV9 to TRBJ2-6; D perhaps matches TRBD2 (5 bases). From germline, CDR1 is SGDLS and CDR2 YYNGEE. Trimming stripped 7 bases from V and 11 bases from J, with 19 bases between. This CDR3 contains 14 residues. The CDR3 DNA is TGTGCCAGCGGGTCCCCCGGACTTCGCGACGTCCTGACTTTC. The encoded protein is CASGSPGLRDVLTF.

The table lists this clonotype with a few counts. A much larger clone is a single base away; this may be a read error. The rearrangement links TRBV30 to TRBJ1-1; no reliable D call. Germline values: CDR1 GTSNPN, CDR2 SVGIG (reference sequence). The CDR3 runs to 16 residues. The CDR3 DNA sequence: TGTGCCTGGATTGCGGTACCCGTAGCCGGGAACACTGAAGCTCTCTTT. Encoded protein: CAWIAVPVAGNTEALF.

Ten or more counts support this clonotype. This chain uses TRBV20-1 with TRBJ2-1; 7 bases agree with TRBD2. CDR1 and CDR2 (germline): DFQATT, SNEGSKA (reference sequence). CDR3 size: 13 residues. V was pared by 5 bases and J by 10 bases, with 11 bases of the junction left unmatched. The CDR3 here is CSAEETGLREQFF. In DNA, the CDR3 is TGCAGTGCTGAGGAGACGGGACTAAGAGAGCAGTTCTTC.

This clonotype was observed at least ten times. The chain has TRBV6-1 and TRBJ2-7; the D is unclear. V lost 0 bases, J lost 1 base, and 19 bases lay in between. The germline CDR1 and CDR2 sequences are MNHNS and SASEGT. The CDR3 length is 18 residues. CDR3 region: CASSEALLWERPSYEQYF. The CDR3 bases are TGTGCCAGCAGTGAAGCGCTTCTATGGGAAAGGCCATCCTACGAGCAGTACTTC.

This clonotype was observed a single time. This may be a read error, as it is one base from a much larger clone. The chain carries TRBV2 and TRBJ1-2, with D possibly TRBD1 on 6 matching bases. The CDR3 has 15 residues. The germline V gene has CDR1 SNHLY and CDR2 FYNNEI. Trimming stripped 11 bases from V and 3 bases from J, with 22 bases between. The DNA of the CDR3 is TGTGCCGGCACTGAAAGTGGAGGGGGATACTATGGCTACACCTTC. The encoded protein is CAGTESGGGYYGYTF.

In this sample, this clonotype turned up many times. The chain is built from TRBV2 and TRBJ2-5, with 7 bases aligning to TRBD1. Germline V gene lookup returns CDR1 SNHLY and CDR2 FYNNEI. CDR3 length: 14 amino acids. V shed 1 base and J 2 bases; nucleotides not matched to a gene: 1. In nucleotides, the CDR3 is TGTGCCAGCAGTGAAGTACAGGGGCAAGAGACCCAGTACTTC. Its translation is CASSEVQGQETQYF.

This clonotype was counted at least ten times. The chain has TRBV28 and TRBJ1-5; perhaps TRBD1 as D (5 bases). Germline-derived CDR1 and CDR2 are MDHEN and SYDVKM. The CDR3 has 15 amino acids. Between the trimmed V and J ends, which lost 6 bases and 2 bases, there was a span of 14 bases. CDR3 sequence reads: CASRPYDRRNQPQHF. CDR3 DNA: TGTGCCAGCAGACCCTATGACAGACGCAATCAGCCCCAGCATTTT. Using reference TRBV28 and TRBJ1-5 for the parts outside the CDR3, the full variable domain is DVKVTQSSRYLVKRTGEKVFLECVQDMDHENMFWYRQDPGLGLRLIYFSYDVKMKEKGDIPEGYSVSREKKERFSLILESASTNQTSMYLCASRPYDRRNQPQHFGDGTRLSIL.